This T cell receptor beta chain was sequenced during a study of cytomegalovirus exposure and HLA in healthy donors. Study results and limitations: DRB1 showed the most TCR associations and HLA-C the fewest in a later analysis, as rates varied by HLA locus.

This CDR3 has 12 residues. V lost 6 bases and J lost 7, with 13 bases in between. Germline CDR1 and CDR2: MNHNS and SASEGT. Concerning this clone: Its specificity is not known.

PCR primers comprised 60 Vbeta and 13 Jbeta primers. Here immunoSEQ multiplex PCR was the method, and the copy in TCRdb shows in-frame clones only, minus some. The sample yields around 160,000 clones, over 60% seen once. This receptor was obtained from a man aged 35 to 55 in good health and CMV-seropositive. The chain links TRBV6-1 to TRBJ2-7; TRBD2 might be the D (6 bases). The sequenced sample consisted of PBMCs. The CDR3 DNA reads as TGTGCCAGCAGCATCATGACTAGGGAGCAGTACTTC. This translates into CASSIMTREQYF.